Listed here are 18 T cell receptor beta chains from one sample, sequenced in a study of blood T cell repertoires in COVID-19. Profiling relied on immunoSEQ multiplex PCR, and the TCRdb table lists in-frame clones only, not all of them. The data contain about 190,000 clones, under 90% of them seen just once; the ten biggest clones take up around 19%. The sample comprised peripheral blood. All receptors derive from a human donor in a cohort sampled during active COVID-19.

The chain recombines TRBV6-1 with TRBJ1-4; D unresolved. Trimming pared 6 bases from V and 6 bases from J, leaving 20 bases between. In germline, CDR1 is MNHNS, CDR2 SASEGT. This CDR3 is 16 amino acids long. CDR3 region: CASSESLSGRHEKLFF. The CDR3 nucleotides are TGTGCCAGCAGCGAAAGCTTAAGCGGCCGACATGAAAAACTGTTTTTT.

The gene calls are TRBV18 and TRBJ1-1, with D possibly TRBD1 on 6 matching bases. CDR1 is KGHSH, CDR2 LQKENI, per germline. Trimming left V 2 bases short and J 1 base short, with 14 bases between. This CDR3 has 16 residues. CDR3 sequence: CASSPTRDTQNTEAFF. The CDR3 coding sequence is TGTGCCAGCTCACCAACAAGGGACACCCAGAACACTGAAGCTTTCTTT. Variable domain in full (rest from reference TRBV18 and TRBJ1-1): NAGVMQNPRHLVRRRGQEARLRCSPMKGHSHVYWYRQLPEEGLKFMVYLQKENIIDESGMPKERFSAEFPKEGPSILRIQQVVRGDSAAYFCASSPTRDTQNTEAFFGQGTRLTVV.

This chain links TRBV6-5 with TRBJ2-2, with D perhaps TRBD2 (6 bases). The V end was cut by 0 bases, the J end by 4 bases, with 12 bases between. Germline lookup yields CDR1 MNHEY and CDR2 SVGAGI. CDR3 size: 16 residues. The CDR3 region is CASSYSGRGGTGELFF. The CDR3 bases are TGTGCCAGCAGTTACTCTGGGCGGGGTGGCACCGGGGAGCTGTTTTTT.

This chain links TRBV7-8 with TRBJ2-1; unclear D gene. The germline V and J ends were trimmed by 2 bases and 6 bases, with 14 bases remaining between them. Germline CDR1 reads SGHVS; CDR2 reads FQNEAQ. The CDR3 length is 15 residues. CDR3 coding DNA: TGTGCCAGCAGCTTATCGGGTTTAGGTAGCAATGAGCAGTTCTTC. This codes for CASSLSGLGSNEQFF.

The rearrangement uses TRBV7-9 and TRBJ1-1, with 7 bases identical to TRBD1. The CDR3 length is 17 residues. The ends lost 4 bases at V and 0 bases at J; junction bases unmatched: 11. Germline V CDR1 and CDR2: SEHNR, FQNEAQ (reference sequence). Here the CDR3 reads CASSWAGEQGLNTEAFF. CDR3 DNA: TGTGCCAGCAGCTGGGCAGGAGAACAGGGGTTGAACACTGAAGCTTTCTTT. Based on the CDR3 plus reference TRBV7-9 and TRBJ1-1, the full variable domain is DTGVSQNPRHKITKRGQNVTFRCDPISEHNRLYWYRQTLGQGPEFLTYFQNEAQLEKSRLLSDRFSAERPKGSFSTLEIQRTEQGDSAMYLCASSWAGEQGLNTEAFFGQGTRLTVV.

This clone was seen a few times. The rearrangement uses TRBV2 and TRBJ2-2; a weak D match, TRBD1 (5 bases). This CDR3 has 15 residues. Germline CDR1 SNHLY, CDR2 FYNNEI. Trimming shortened V by 6 bases and J by 5 bases, and 16 bases separated the two germline ends. CDR3 DNA sequence: TGTGCCAGCAGCGAAACAGGAGAATTGACCGGGGAGCTGTTTTTT. Amino acid sequence: CASSETGELTGELFF.

This clone was picked up a small number of times. The V and J genes are TRBV29-1 and TRBJ2-5; 11 bases agree with TRBD2. Germline assignment: CDR1 SQVTM and CDR2 ANQGSEA. This CDR3 region has 15 residues. The V gene end was trimmed by 5 bases and the J gene end by 3 bases; junction bases not matched to a gene: 8. The chain's CDR3 is CSVRLAGRHEETQYF. In DNA, the CDR3 is TGCAGCGTTCGACTAGCGGGGCGCCATGAAGAGACCCAGTACTTC.

The V call is TRBV7-8, the J call TRBJ1-2; D is unclear. Germline CDR1 and CDR2: SGHVS and FQNEAQ. There are 15 residues in the CDR3. V gave up 0 bases and J gave up 1 base, with 9 bases separating them. CDR3 amino acids: CASSLALAGNYGYTF. DNA of the CDR3: TGTGCCAGCAGCTTAGCGCTTGCCGGTAACTATGGCTACACCTTC.

The rearrangement links TRBV5-1 to TRBJ2-1; TRBD1 might be the D (7 bases). The CDR3 has 16 amino acids. In germline, CDR1 is SGHRS, CDR2 YFSETQ. V lost 4 bases and J 6 bases, leaving 20 bases between the germline ends. The CDR3 coding sequence is TGCGCCAGCAGCCTCGGAGGGGGCGGTTTCGGCAATGAGCAGTTCTTC. This translates into CASSLGGGGFGNEQFF. Filled out from reference TRBV5-1 and TRBJ2-1, the complete variable domain reads KAGVTQTPRYLIKTRGQQVTLSCSPISGHRSVSWYQQTPGQGLQFLFEYFSETQRNKGNFPGRFSGRQFSNSRSEMNVSTLELGDSALYLCASSLGGGGFGNEQFFGPGTRLTVL.

The V call is TRBV12-5, the J call TRBJ1-1; D is uncertain. The CDR3 totals 14 residues. Germline V CDR1 and CDR2: LGHNT, FRNRAP. Trimming cost V 7 bases and J 4 bases, with 16 bases left between them. Here the CDR3 reads CASAMGSVGTEAFF. The CDR3 coding sequence is TGTGCTAGTGCAATGGGGAGTGTTGGCACTGAAGCTTTCTTT. Based on the CDR3 plus reference TRBV12-5 and TRBJ1-1, the full variable domain is DARVTQTPRHKVTEMGQEVTMRCQPILGHNTVFWYRQTMMQGLELLAYFRNRAPLDDSGMPKDRFSAEMPDATLATLKIQPSEPRDSAVYFCASAMGSVGTEAFFGQGTRLTVV.

The chain links TRBV3-1 (or the pseudogene TRBV3-2) to TRBJ1-4; D not certain. The V gene lost 4 bases and the J gene lost 0 bases, with 18 bases spanning the gap. In germline, CDR1 is LGHDT, CDR2 YNNKEL (reference sequence). This CDR3 region has 18 residues. This CDR3 reads CASSRPLRSRSTNEKLFF. Written as DNA, the CDR3 is TGTGCCAGCAGCCGCCCGCTAAGGTCGAGGTCAACTAATGAAAAACTGTTTTTT.

This chain connects TRBV3-1 (or the pseudogene TRBV3-2) to TRBJ1-5; 8 bases line up with TRBD1. The V gene end was trimmed by 3 bases and the J gene end by 1 base; junction bases not matched to a gene: 2. Germline assignment: CDR1 LGHDT and CDR2 YNNKEL (reference sequence). This CDR3 has 15 amino acids. The CDR3 region is CASSQTGESNQPQHF. CDR3 coding DNA: TGTGCCAGCAGCCAGACAGGGGAAAGCAATCAGCCCCAGCATTTT.

This clone was seen just once. V is TRBV10-1 and J is TRBJ2-5; D ambiguous. The germline V gene has CDR1 WNHNN and CDR2 SYGVQD (reference sequence). CDR3 size: 13 residues. V was shortened by 3 bases and J by 9 bases, with 14 bases between the two germline ends. CDR3 DNA sequence: TGCGCCAGCAGTGATACCCCACCCTCGGCCCAGTACTTC. This codes for CASSDTPPSAQYF.

The V call is TRBV5-4, the J call TRBJ2-7; no reliable D call. Germline CDR1 SGHNT, CDR2 YYREEE (reference sequence). The CDR3 totals 15 residues. Trimming shortened V by 4 bases and J by 5 bases, and 19 bases separated the two germline ends. CDR3 nucleotide sequence: TGTGCCAGCAGCCGCGGTATCGAAAAAGTGAACGAGCAGTACTTC. This translates into CASSRGIEKVNEQYF.

CDR3 in amino acids: CAISVSSGKYNEQFF. CDR3 in DNA: TGTGCCATCAGCGTCTCTAGCGGAAAGTACAATGAGCAGTTCTTC. The chain links TRBV10-3 to TRBJ2-1, with TRBD2 identical over 7 bases. J gave up 4 bases and V 6 bases, and 9 bases lay outside the gene matches. Looked up from germline, CDR1 is ENHRY and CDR2 is SYGVKD. There are 15 residues in the CDR3.

The chain is built from TRBV5-1 and TRBJ2-5; TRBD1 matches 7 bases. CDR1 and CDR2 (germline): SGHRS, YFSETQ. V dropped 3 bases and J dropped 4; count of bases not matched to a gene: 3. This CDR3 has 13 amino acids. The CDR3 loop reads CASSSDRRETQYF. The DNA of the CDR3 is TGCGCCAGCAGCTCGGACAGGCGAGAGACCCAGTACTTC.

This sequence joins TRBV19 and TRBJ1-1; D is ambiguous. In germline, CDR1 is LNHDA, CDR2 SQIVND (reference sequence). The CDR3 sequence is 15 residues long. The germline V and J ends were trimmed by 1 base and 0 bases, with 9 bases remaining between them. CDR3 coding DNA: TGTGCCAGTAGTATAGTTCAGGACTTGAACACTGAAGCTTTCTTT. The encoded protein is CASSIVQDLNTEAFF.

The CDR3 spells CASSLGLSEQFF. The CDR3 DNA sequence: TGTGCCAGCAGTTTAGGGCTTAGTGAGCAGTTCTTC. This chain connects TRBV27 to TRBJ2-1; D call uncertain. The CDR3 runs 12 residues. Deletions cut 2 bases from V and 9 bases from J, with 8 bases between. The germline V gene encodes CDR1 MNHEY and CDR2 SMNVEV (reference sequence).